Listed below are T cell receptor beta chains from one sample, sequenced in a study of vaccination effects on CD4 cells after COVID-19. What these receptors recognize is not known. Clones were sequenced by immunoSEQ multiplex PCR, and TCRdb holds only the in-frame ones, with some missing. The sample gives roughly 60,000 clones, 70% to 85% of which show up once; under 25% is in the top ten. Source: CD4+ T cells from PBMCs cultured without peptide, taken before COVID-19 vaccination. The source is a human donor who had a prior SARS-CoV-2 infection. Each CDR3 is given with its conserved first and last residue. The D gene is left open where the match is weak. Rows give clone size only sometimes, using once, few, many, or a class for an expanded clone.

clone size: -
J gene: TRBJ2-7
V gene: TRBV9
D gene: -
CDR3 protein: CASSDGSGSDEQYF
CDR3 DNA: TGTGCCAGCAGCGACGGGAGTGGGTCCGACGAGCAGTACTTC

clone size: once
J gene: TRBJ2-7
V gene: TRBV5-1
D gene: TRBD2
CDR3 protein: CASSLAAGSGKGYEQYF
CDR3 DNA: TGCGCCAGCAGCTTGGCCGCTGGTAGCGGGAAAGGGTACGAGCAGTACTTC

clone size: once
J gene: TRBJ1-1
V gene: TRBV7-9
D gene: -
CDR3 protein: CASSLDAGPLSGKAFF
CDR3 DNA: TGTGCCAGCAGCCTGGATGCGGGACCGCTCTCCGGAAAGGCTTTCTTT

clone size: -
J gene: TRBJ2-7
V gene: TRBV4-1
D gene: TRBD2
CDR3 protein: CASSQVVASGIHEQYF
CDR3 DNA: TGCGCCAGCAGCCAAGTAGTCGCTAGCGGGATCCACGAGCAGTACTTC

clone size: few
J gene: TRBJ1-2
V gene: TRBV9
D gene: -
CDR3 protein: CASSVERGEEGYTF
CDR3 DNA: TGTGCCAGCAGCGTAGAGCGGGGTGAGGAGGGCTACACCTTC

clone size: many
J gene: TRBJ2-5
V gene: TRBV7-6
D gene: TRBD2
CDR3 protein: CASSLNLAGEETQYF
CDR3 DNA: TGTGCCAGCAGCTTAAACCTAGCGGGCGAAGAGACCCAGTACTTC

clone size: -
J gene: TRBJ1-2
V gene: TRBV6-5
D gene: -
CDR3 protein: CASRINRDYGYTF
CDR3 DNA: TGTGCCAGCAGAATAAACAGGGACTATGGCTACACCTTC

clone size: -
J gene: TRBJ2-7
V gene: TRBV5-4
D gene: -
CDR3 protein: CASSLKVRGNEQYF
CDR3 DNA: TGTGCCAGCAGCTTGAAGGTCAGGGGCAACGAGCAGTACTTC

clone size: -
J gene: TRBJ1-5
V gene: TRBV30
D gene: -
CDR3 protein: CAWSMGGNSNQPQHF
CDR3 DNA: TGTGCCTGGAGTATGGGGGGGAATAGCAATCAGCCCCAGCATTTT

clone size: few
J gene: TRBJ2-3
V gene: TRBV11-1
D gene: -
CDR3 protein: CASSLGSGNTDTQYF
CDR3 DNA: TGTGCCAGCAGCCTCGGGTCCGGGAACACAGATACGCAGTATTTT

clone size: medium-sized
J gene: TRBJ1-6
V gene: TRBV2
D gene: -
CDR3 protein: CASRDTGGLQPLHF
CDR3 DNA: TGTGCCAGCAGAGATACAGGAGGACTGCAACCCCTCCACTTT

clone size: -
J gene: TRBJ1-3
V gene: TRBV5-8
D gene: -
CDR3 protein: CASSLAIFVAEDFSGNTIYF
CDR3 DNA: TGTGCCAGCAGCTTGGCCATCTTTGTCGCGGAGGACTTCTCTGGAAACACCATATATTTT

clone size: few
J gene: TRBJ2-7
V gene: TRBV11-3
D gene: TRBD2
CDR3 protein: CASSLAGLGDYEQYF
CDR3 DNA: TGTGCCAGCAGCTTAGCGGGACTAGGTGACTACGAGCAGTACTTC

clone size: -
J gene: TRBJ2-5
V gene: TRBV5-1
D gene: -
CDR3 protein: CASSLVSGKETQYF
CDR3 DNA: TGCGCCAGCAGCTTAGTTAGCGGAAAAGAGACCCAGTACTTC

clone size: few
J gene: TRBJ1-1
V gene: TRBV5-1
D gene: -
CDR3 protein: CASSPDPGLNTEAFF
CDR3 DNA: TGCGCCAGCAGCCCTGACCCAGGGTTGAACACTGAAGCTTTCTTT

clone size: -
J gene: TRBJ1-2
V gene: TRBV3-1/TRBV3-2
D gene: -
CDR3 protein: CASSQDLARWGYTF
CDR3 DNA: TGTGCCAGCAGCCAAGATCTAGCCCGATGGGGCTACACCTTC

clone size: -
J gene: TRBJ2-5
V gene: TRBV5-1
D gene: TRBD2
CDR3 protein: CASSFDGLAGGGAETQYF
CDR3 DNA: TGCGCCAGCAGCTTCGACGGACTAGCGGGGGGTGGTGCAGAGACCCAGTACTTC

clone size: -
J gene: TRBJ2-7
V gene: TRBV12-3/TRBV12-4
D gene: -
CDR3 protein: CASSRDWYEQYF
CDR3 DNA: TGTGCCAGCAGTCGGGACTGGTACGAGCAGTACTTC

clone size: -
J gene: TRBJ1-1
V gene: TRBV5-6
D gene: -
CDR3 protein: CASSSWTDQAFF
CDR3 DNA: TGTGCCAGCAGCTCGTGGACGGATCAAGCTTTCTTT

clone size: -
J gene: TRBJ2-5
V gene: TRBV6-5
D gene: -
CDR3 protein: CASSPRRQQETQYF
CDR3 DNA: TGTGCCAGCAGCCCAAGGCGGCAGCAAGAGACCCAGTACTTC

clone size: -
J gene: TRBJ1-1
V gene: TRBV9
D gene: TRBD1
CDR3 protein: CASSHQSGQHTEAFF
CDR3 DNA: TGTGCCAGCAGCCACCAGTCGGGACAGCACACTGAAGCTTTCTTT

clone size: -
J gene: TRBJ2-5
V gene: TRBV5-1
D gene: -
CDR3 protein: CASSFRGPQETQYF
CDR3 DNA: TGCGCCAGCAGCTTCCGGGGCCCACAAGAGACCCAGTACTTC

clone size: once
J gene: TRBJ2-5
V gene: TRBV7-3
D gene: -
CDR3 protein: CASSLGPLQETQYF
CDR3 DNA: TGTGCCAGCAGCTTAGGTCCACTCCAAGAGACCCAGTACTTC

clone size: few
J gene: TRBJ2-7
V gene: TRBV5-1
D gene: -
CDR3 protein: CASSLQTGSYEQYF
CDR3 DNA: TGCGCCAGCAGCTTGCAGACAGGCTCCTACGAGCAGTACTTC

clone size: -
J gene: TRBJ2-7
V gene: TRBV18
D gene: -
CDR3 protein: CASSLQDAFSYEQYF
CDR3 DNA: TGTGCCAGCTCATTACAGGACGCCTTTTCCTACGAGCAGTACTTC

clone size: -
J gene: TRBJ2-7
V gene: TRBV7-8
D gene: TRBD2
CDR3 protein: CASSVEGVAGWWEQYF
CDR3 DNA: TGTGCCAGCAGCGTAGAGGGGGTAGCGGGATGGTGGGAGCAGTACTTC

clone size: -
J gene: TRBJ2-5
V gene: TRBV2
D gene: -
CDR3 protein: CASSVRGEETQYF
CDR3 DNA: TGTGCCAGCAGTGTTCGGGGCGAAGAGACCCAGTACTTC

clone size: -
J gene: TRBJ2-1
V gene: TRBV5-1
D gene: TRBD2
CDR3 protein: CASSWGLAGHYNEQFF
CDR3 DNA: TGCGCCAGCAGCTGGGGACTAGCGGGACATTACAATGAGCAGTTCTTC

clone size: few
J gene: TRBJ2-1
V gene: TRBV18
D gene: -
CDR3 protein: CASSLSIPPYNEQFF
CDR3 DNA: TGTGCCAGCTCGCTCTCCATTCCCCCTTACAATGAGCAGTTCTTC

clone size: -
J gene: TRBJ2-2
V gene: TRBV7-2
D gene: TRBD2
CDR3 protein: CASSLGTTFFGELFF
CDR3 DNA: TGTGCCAGCAGCTTGGGGACTACTTTTTTTGGGGAGCTGTTTTTT

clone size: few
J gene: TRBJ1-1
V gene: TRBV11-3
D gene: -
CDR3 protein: CASSLERNTEAFF
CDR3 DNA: TGTGCCAGCAGCTTAGAGAGGAACACTGAAGCTTTCTTT

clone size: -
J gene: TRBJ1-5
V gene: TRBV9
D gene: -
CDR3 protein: CASSVADHQPQHF
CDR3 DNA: TGTGCCAGCAGCGTAGCTGACCATCAGCCCCAGCATTTT

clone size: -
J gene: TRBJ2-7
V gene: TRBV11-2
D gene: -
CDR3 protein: CASSLVEGYEQYF
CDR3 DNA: TGTGCCAGCAGCTTAGTGGAGGGCTACGAGCAGTACTTC

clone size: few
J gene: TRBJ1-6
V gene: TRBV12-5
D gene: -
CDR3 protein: CASSAGNSPLHF
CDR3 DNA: TGTGCTAGTTCGGCCGGCAATTCACCCCTCCACTTT

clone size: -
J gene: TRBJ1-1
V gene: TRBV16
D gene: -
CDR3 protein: CASSRREFGAFF
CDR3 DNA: TGTGCCAGCAGCCGCAGGGAATTTGGGGCTTTCTTT